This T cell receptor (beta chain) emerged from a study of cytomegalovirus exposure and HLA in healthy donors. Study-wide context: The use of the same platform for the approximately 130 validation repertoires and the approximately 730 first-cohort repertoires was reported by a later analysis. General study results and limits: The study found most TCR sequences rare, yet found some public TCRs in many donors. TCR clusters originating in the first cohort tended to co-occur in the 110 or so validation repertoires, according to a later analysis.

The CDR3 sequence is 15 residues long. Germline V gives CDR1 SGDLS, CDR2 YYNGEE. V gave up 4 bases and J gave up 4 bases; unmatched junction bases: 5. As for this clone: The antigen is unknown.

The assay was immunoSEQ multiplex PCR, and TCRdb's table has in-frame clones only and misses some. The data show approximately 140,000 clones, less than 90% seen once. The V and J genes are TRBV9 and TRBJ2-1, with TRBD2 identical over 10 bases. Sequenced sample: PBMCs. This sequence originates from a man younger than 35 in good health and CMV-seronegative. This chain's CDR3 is CASSLSGGAYNEQFF. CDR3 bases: TGTGCCAGCAGCCTAAGCGGGGGGGCATACAATGAGCAGTTCTTC.